The T cell receptor (beta chain) described here comes from a study of OX40 agonist ivuxolimab in advanced cancers. Study-wide findings and caveats: Among patients with partial responses at 0.1-3.0 mg/kg, clonal expansion was among the lowest. Both CD4+ and CD8+ T cell populations in blood had undergone clonal expansion by week 6 at 0.1 to 3.0 mg/kg. Researchers did not establish what antigens the expanded peripheral T cells target.

The V gene's germline CDR1 is LNHNV and CDR2 YYDKDF (reference sequence). V was trimmed by 1 base and J by 1 base, leaving 12 bases between them. The length of the CDR3 is 16 residues. A word on this clone: Its antigen is unidentified.

With baseline, cycle 4 day 1, and cycle 7 day 1 as timepoints, blood was sampled. Measured with immunoSEQ multiplex PCR; TCRdb has only the in-frame clones, and not every one. Among approximately 42,000 clones listed, 80% to 90% were seen once. The TCR originated in an adult with an advanced solid tumor such as melanoma, head and neck, liver or kidney cancer. Here the sequenced sample was CD4+ or CD8+ T cells sorted from blood, taken in a trial of the OX40 agonist ivuxolimab. The chain recombines TRBV15 with TRBJ2-3; maybe TRBD2 (5 bases). The CDR3 region is CATSRAAGRGTDTQYF. CDR3 in DNA: TGTGCCACCAGCAGAGCTGCGGGCCGGGGCACAGATACGCAGTATTTT.